This T cell receptor beta chain was identified during a study of T cell responses to AZD1222 COVID-19 vaccine (dated by TCRdb to about 2021). At the level of the whole study: TCR sequencing was performed for some 250 trial participants, of whom 200 to 210 were given two doses of AZD1222 and approximately 25 were given two doses of MenACWY control vaccine. Trial participants were enrolled by age into 18-55, 56-69 and 70-plus year subgroups, with around 140, 26 and 57 TCR-sequenced participants respectively.

Comments on this clone: No cognate antigen has been identified for it. No much larger clone exists at a distance of one base, and base qualities are not known.

Interpreted using the paper, the time point label stands for: about 28 days (+/-7) after the second vaccine dose. AZD1222 recipients with second doses at about 4 weeks or about 12 weeks were pooled, because spike-specific TCR depth and breadth did not differ between schedules. The vaccinee samples were drawn from two UK trials, COV001 and COV002, one of which was a single-blind randomized controlled phase 2/3 trial testing AZD1222 (ChAdOx1 nCoV-19) in healthy adults. For TCRbeta chain sequencing, PBMC samples were collected from trial participants at day 0 and at day 28 after the second dose. The CDR3 regions of human TCRbeta chains were subjected to immunosequencing. The published analysis was carried out like this. TCRs in the repertoires were matched against a reference library of SARS-CoV-2-specific TCRs that had been generated with the MIRA antigen-specificity platform. Breadth was defined as the fraction of unique TCRs that were SARS-CoV-2-associated, and depth was defined as the fraction of total T cells that were SARS-CoV-2-associated. Using the MIRA data, each spike-specific TCR was assigned both to the spike region to which the TCR was reactive and to a CD4 or CD8 class. Log10-transformed breadth and depth values were compared by one-way ANOVA with Sidak's multiple comparisons tests. TCRdb provides this immuneACCESS table in a form limited to in-frame rearrangements. Some clones are lacking; in checked studies, under half of them reflect an unresolved V gene, and why the rest are absent is not known. The V and J calls and the clone size are those of that table, but D and trimming were determined from the DNA. This sample is represented by 150,000 to 200,000 clones; around 90% of them were singletons. 0.9% to 1.2% of the sample goes to the ten largest clones.

Beyond this particular receptor, the publication reports: Because no samples from the day 14 peak response were available, repertoires could be characterized only after the peak T cell response. Participants were mostly white British, with more females than males. The authors suggested clonal diversity may have been underestimated. Vaccine-associated CD4 TCRs spanned the whole spike protein, with dominant responses in regions 160-218 and 743-854. The 56-69-year group was small, and its depth increase did not reach significance, likely because of low power. Conclusions about previously exposed vaccinees are limited because only 6 or 7 AZD1222 recipients were SARS-CoV-2 seropositive at baseline. A significant rise in spike-specific TCR breadth and depth was observed after two AZD1222 doses relative to day 0 and relative to MenACWY recipients. Reportedly, close to half of the unique spike-specific TCRs recognized epitopes lying outside the regions that are mutated in the B.1.351 and B.1.1.7 variants.

Sequenced here: peripheral blood, sampled 28 days after the second AZD1222 dose. The sequence derives from an adult who received the AZD1222 COVID-19 vaccine.

The bases read TGTGCCTGGAGTGAACAGGAAAATTCACCCCTCCACTTT. Translated, this gives CAWSEQENSPLHF. The chain employs TRBV30 and TRBJ1-6; matching of 5 bases hints at TRBD1 as the D gene. V is reduced by 1 base and J by 7 bases, leaving a spacing of 8 bases between them. The cysteine opens and the phenylalanine closes a CDR3 of 13 amino acids. Just the 39-base CDR3 DNA is kept, in frame starting at base 1. CDR1 GTSNPN and CDR2 SVGIG were looked up in the germline V gene (reference sequence).